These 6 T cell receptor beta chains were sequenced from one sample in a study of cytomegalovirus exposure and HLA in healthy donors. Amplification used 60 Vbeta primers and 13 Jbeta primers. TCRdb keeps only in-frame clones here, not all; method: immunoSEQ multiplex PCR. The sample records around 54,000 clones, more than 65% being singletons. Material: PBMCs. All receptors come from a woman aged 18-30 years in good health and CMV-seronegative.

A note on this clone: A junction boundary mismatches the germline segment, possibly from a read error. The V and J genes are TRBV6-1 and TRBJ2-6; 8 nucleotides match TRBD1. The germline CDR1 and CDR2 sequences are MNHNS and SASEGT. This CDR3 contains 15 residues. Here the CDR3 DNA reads TGTGCCAGCACCGGACAGGGTTCTGGGGCCAACGGCCTGACTTTC. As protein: CASTGQGSGANGLTF.

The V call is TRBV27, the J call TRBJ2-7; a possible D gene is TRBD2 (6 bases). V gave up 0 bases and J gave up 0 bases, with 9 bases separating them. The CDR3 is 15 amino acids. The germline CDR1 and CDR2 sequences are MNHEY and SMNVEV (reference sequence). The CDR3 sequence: CASSLSGDSSYEQYF. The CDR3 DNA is TGTGCCAGCAGTTTATCGGGGGACTCCTCCTACGAGCAGTACTTC.

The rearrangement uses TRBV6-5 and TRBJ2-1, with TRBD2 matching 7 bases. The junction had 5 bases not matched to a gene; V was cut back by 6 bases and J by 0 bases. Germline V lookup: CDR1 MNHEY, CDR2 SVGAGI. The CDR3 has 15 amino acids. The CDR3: CASSPGLVSYNEQFF. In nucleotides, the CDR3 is TGTGCCAGCAGCCCTGGACTAGTCTCCTACAATGAGCAGTTCTTC.

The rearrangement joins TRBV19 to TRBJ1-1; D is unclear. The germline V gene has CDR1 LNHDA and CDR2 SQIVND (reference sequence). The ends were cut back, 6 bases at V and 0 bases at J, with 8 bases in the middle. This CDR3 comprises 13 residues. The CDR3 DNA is TGTGCCAGTAGCAATACTCTGAACACTGAAGCTTTCTTT. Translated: CASSNTLNTEAFF.

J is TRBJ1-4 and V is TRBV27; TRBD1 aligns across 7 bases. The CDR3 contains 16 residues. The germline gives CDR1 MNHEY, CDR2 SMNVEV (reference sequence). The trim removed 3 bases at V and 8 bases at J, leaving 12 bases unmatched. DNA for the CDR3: TGTGCCAGCAGTTTGGGGCCCGACAGGGTAGGCGAAAAACTGTTTTTT. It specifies CASSLGPDRVGEKLFF.

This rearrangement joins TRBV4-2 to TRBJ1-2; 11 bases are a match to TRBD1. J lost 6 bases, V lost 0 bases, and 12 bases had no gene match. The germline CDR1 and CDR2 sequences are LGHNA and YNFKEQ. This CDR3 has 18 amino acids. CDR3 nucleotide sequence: TGTGCCAGCAGCCAAGATCCCCGCTCCCCGGGACAGGGGGATGGCTACACCTTC. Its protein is CASSQDPRSPGQGDGYTF.